A single sample gave rise to the 16 T cell receptor beta chains below, sequenced in a study of T cell responses to AZD1222 COVID-19 vaccine. Sequencing was performed with immunoSEQ multiplex PCR; in TCRdb, only in-frame clones are kept and a portion is missing. The profile shows some 86,000 clones, about 88% of them singletons. This specimen consisted of peripheral blood, obtained 28 days after the second AZD1222 dose. The receptors shown here come from an adult who received the AZD1222 COVID-19 vaccine.

This chain connects TRBV28 to TRBJ2-2, with 7 bases lining up with TRBD1. Germline V gene lookup returns CDR1 MDHEN and CDR2 SYDVKM. The CDR3 runs 13 residues. V dropped 5 bases and J dropped 7; count of bases not matched to a gene: 4. The CDR3 sequence is CASSADRVGELFF. As DNA, the CDR3 is TGTGCCAGCAGTGCAGACAGGGTCGGGGAGCTGTTTTTT.

This clone has more than one count but fewer than ten. The chain couples TRBV28 to TRBJ2-6, with unresolved D. The germline V gene encodes CDR1 MDHEN and CDR2 SYDVKM. V lost 6 bases and J 0 bases, leaving 9 bases between the germline ends. The CDR3 extends over 15 amino acids. The CDR3 DNA reads as TGTGCCAGCAGCAGACTGATCTCTGGGGCCAACGTCCTGACTTTC. Translated, it gives CASSRLISGANVLTF.

The chain employs TRBV12-3 or TRBV12-4 and TRBJ2-1; D not resolved. This CDR3 comprises 11 residues. V gave up 4 bases and J gave up 12 bases, with 10 bases separating them. The CDR3 DNA follows: TGTGCCAGCAGTTCCGGGTGGTGGCAGTTCTTC. This encodes CASSSGWWQFF.

The chain combines TRBV3-1 (or the pseudogene TRBV3-2) with TRBJ1-2; D remains ambiguous. Deletions cut 5 bases from V and 4 bases from J, with 8 bases between. Per the germline V gene, CDR1 is LGHDT and CDR2 is YNNKEL (reference sequence). The CDR3 runs to 12 residues. CDR3 sequence reads: CASSTRPYGYTF. The CDR3 bases are TGTGCCAGCAGCACGCGGCCCTATGGCTACACCTTC.

This clone was detected ten times or more. This sequence joins TRBV6-5 and TRBJ2-7, with a tentative D call TRBD1 (6 bases). Trimming took 2 bases from V and 2 from J, leaving 7 bases between them. Germline lookup yields CDR1 MNHEY and CDR2 SVGAGI. CDR3 length: 13 residues. The CDR3 DNA follows: TGTGCCAGCAGTTACCCAGGGGCCTACGAGCAGTACTTC. Amino acids: CASSYPGAYEQYF.

The chain employs TRBV29-1 and TRBJ2-1; a weak D match, TRBD2 (5 bases). CDR3 length: 13 amino acids. The germline CDR1 and CDR2 sequences are SQVTM and ANQGSEA. The V end was cut by 4 bases, the J end by 1 base, with 8 bases between. The CDR3 DNA follows: TGCAGCGTTGTACGGGATTCCTACAATGAGCAGTTCTTC. This sequence encodes CSVVRDSYNEQFF.

The chain joins TRBV28 to TRBJ2-7, with 7 bases identical to TRBD2. V gave up 6 bases and J gave up 6 bases; unmatched junction bases: 8. Looked up from germline, CDR1 is MDHEN and CDR2 is SYDVKM. The CDR3 is made up of 13 amino acids. The DNA for the CDR3 is TGTGCCAGCAGAGGACTAGTGCCGCCCGAGCAGTACTTC. Its protein is CASRGLVPPEQYF.

The chain carries TRBV6-6 and TRBJ2-1; 11 positions match TRBD2. CDR1 is MNHNY, CDR2 SVGAGI, per germline (reference sequence). The CDR3 runs 13 residues. Germline trimming cut 5 bases from V and 9 bases from J; bases unmatched to any gene: 3. CDR3: CASSTSGSREQFF. The DNA of the CDR3 is TGTGCCAGCAGTACTAGCGGGAGTCGTGAGCAGTTCTTC.

J is TRBJ2-5 and V is TRBV7-2; 7 bases match TRBD2. The length of the CDR3 is 14 residues. The V gene end was trimmed by 4 bases and the J gene end by 2 bases; junction bases not matched to a gene: 4. In germline, CDR1 is SGHTA, CDR2 FQGNSA. This chain's CDR3 is CASSSRAGQETQYF. The CDR3 coding sequence is TGTGCCAGCAGCTCGCGAGCGGGGCAAGAGACCCAGTACTTC.

The chain links TRBV6-5 to TRBJ2-3; D possibly corresponds to TRBD2 (6 bases). The germline V gene has CDR1 MNHEY and CDR2 SVGAGI. V was clipped by 6 bases and J by 1 base, with 11 bases between them. CDR3 length: 14 amino acids. This CDR3 reads CASRETRGTDTQYF. The CDR3 DNA reads as TGTGCCAGCAGGGAGACTAGGGGCACAGATACGCAGTATTTT.

This chain links TRBV6-5 with TRBJ2-7, with 12 bases lining up with TRBD2. Germline V CDR1 and CDR2: MNHEY, SVGAGI. V lost 0 bases, J lost 6 bases, and 0 bases stayed unmatched. The CDR3 sequence is 14 residues long. The CDR3 loop reads CASSYSTSGSEQYF. CDR3 DNA: TGTGCCAGCAGTTACTCGACTAGCGGGAGCGAGCAGTACTTC.

V and J are TRBV19 and TRBJ2-3, with TRBD2 identical over 7 bases. The germline V gene has CDR1 LNHDA and CDR2 SQIVND (reference sequence). The CDR3 has 14 amino acids. The junction had 8 bases not matched to a gene; V was cut back by 7 bases and J by 4 bases. The CDR3 nucleotides are TGTGCCAGTAAGGAGGGAGGGCCCTCAGATACGCAGTATTTT. Its translation: CASKEGGPSDTQYF.

The CDR3 region is CATTITGTSARNLFF. The CDR3, as DNA: TGTGCCACCACCATAACGGGGACTAGCGCCCGAAATTTATTCTTC. This chain connects TRBV19 to TRBJ2-1; 10 bases agree with TRBD2. V gave up 10 bases and J gave up 16 bases; unmatched junction bases: 22. Germline assignment: CDR1 LNHDA and CDR2 SQIVND (reference sequence). The CDR3 is 15 amino acids.

V is TRBV5-1 and J is TRBJ2-7, with D possibly being TRBD2 (6 bases). Germline CDR1 is SGHRS and CDR2 is YFSETQ. Between the trimmed V and J ends, which lost 0 bases and 0 bases, there was a span of 10 bases. The CDR3 has 15 amino acids. CDR3 DNA sequence: TGCGCCAGCAGCTTGGAGGCGGGAAGCTCCTACGAGCAGTACTTC. Its translation is CASSLEAGSSYEQYF.

CDR3 DNA sequence: TGTGCCAGCAGTGAGTCGACAGGGGGCTACAATGAGCAGTTCTTC. Residues: CASSESTGGYNEQFF. The rearrangement links TRBV6-4 to TRBJ2-1; 9 bases align to TRBD1. Germline V gene data show CDR1 as MRHNA and CDR2 as SNTAGT. J lost 3 bases, V lost 3 bases, and 3 bases had no gene match. The CDR3 runs to 15 residues.

The chain joins TRBV5-1 to TRBJ1-6; maybe TRBD1 (6 bases). Germline CDR1 SGHRS, CDR2 YFSETQ. V lost 0 bases and J 10 bases, leaving 11 bases between the germline ends. CDR3 length: 14 amino acids. CDR3 bases: TGCGCCAGCAGCTTGGCACAGGGTACGTCACCCCTCCACTTT. Translation gives CASSLAQGTSPLHF.